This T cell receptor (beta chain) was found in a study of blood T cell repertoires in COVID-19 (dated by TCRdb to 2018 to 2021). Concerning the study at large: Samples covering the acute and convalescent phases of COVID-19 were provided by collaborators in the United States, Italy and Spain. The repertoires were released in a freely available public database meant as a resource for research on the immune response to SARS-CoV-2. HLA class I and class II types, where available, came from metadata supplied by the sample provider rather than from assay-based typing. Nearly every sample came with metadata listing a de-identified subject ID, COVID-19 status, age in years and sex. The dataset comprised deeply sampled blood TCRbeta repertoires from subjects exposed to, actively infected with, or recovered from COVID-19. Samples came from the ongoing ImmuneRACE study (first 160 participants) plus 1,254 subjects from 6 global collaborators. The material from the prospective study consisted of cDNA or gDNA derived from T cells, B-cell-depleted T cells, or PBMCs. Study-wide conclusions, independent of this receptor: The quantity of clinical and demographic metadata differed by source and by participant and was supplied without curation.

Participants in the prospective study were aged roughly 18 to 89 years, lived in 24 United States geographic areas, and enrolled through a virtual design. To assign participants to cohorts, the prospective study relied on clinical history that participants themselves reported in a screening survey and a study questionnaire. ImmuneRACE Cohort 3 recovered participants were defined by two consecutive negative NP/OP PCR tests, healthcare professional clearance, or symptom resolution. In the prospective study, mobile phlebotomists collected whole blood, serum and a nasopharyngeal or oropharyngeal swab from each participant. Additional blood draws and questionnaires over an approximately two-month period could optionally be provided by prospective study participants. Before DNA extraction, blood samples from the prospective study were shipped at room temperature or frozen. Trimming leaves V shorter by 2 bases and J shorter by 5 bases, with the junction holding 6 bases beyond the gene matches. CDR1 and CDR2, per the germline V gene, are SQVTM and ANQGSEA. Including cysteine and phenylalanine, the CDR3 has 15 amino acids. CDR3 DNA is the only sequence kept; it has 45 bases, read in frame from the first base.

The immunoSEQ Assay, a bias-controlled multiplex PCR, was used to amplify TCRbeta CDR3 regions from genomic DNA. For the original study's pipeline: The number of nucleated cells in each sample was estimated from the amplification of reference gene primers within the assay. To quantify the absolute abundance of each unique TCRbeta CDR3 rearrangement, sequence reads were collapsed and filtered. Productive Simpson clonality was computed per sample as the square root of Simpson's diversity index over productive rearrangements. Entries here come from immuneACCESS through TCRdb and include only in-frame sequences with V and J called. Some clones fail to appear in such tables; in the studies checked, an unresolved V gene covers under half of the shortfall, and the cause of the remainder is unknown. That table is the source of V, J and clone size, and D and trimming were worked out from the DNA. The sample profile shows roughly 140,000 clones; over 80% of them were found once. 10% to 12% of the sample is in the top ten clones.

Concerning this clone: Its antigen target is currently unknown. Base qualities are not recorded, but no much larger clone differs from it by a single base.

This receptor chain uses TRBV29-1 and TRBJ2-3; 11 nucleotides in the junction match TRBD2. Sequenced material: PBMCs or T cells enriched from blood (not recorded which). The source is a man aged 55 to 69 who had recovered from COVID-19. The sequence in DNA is TGCAGCGTTGAACGTAGCGGGGGGGCCGGAGATACGCAGTATTTT. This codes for CSVERSGGAGDTQYF.